The rows below give T cell receptor beta chains drawn from one sample of a study of T cell changes during pregnancy in multiple sclerosis. Clones were sequenced by immunoSEQ multiplex PCR, and TCRdb holds only the in-frame ones, with some missing. The repertoire holds over 80,000 clones, with over 75% as singletons. The specimen was peripheral blood, collected in the second trimester of pregnancy. Receptors originate from a female donor in good health, enrolled as a control in a pregnancy study. Both conserved end residues are part of each CDR3. The order of the fields is clone size, J gene, V gene, D gene, CDR3 DNA, CDR3 protein. D genes are given only for firm matches. Clone sizes are given selectively: once, few, many, or a class where the clone is expanded.

.	TRBJ1-5	TRBV28	.	TGTGCCAGCAGTTCGAGTAGCAATCAGCCCCAGCATTTT	CASSSSSNQPQHF
few	TRBJ1-1	TRBV6-1	.	TGTGCCAGCAGTGACAGGGTGAACACTGAAGCTTTCTTT	CASSDRVNTEAFF
.	TRBJ1-5	TRBV10-3	.	TGTGCCATCAGTTCAGGGCAGCTCAGGGAGCCCCAGCATTTT	CAISSGQLREPQHF
.	TRBJ1-1	TRBV13	.	TGTGCCAGCAGCTTAGAGGGGTTGAACACTGAAGCTTTCTTT	CASSLEGLNTEAFF
.	TRBJ1-1	TRBV18	.	TGTGCCAGCTCACCAACGCGACAGGTGAACACTGAAGCTTTCTTT	CASSPTRQVNTEAFF
.	TRBJ1-1	TRBV7-9	TRBD1	TGTGCCAGCAGCCAGCAGGGGGACACTGAAGCTTTCTTT	CASSQQGDTEAFF
.	TRBJ1-4	TRBV7-9	.	TGTGCCAGCAGCCCATCCGGGGGTCTAAAACTGTTTTTT	CASSPSGGLKLFF
.	TRBJ2-5	TRBV15	TRBD2	TGTGCCACCCTGATCGGGGGGCAAGAGACCCAGTACTTC	CATLIGGQETQYF
once	TRBJ1-4	TRBV6-1	TRBD1	TGTGCCAGCAGGGAAATTAGGACAGGGAGATTTGAAAAACTGTTTTTT	CASREIRTGRFEKLFF
.	TRBJ2-7	TRBV6-1	TRBD1	TGTGCCAGCAGTGAGGGGACAGGGGTCCGCTCCTACGAGCAGTACTTC	CASSEGTGVRSYEQYF
.	TRBJ2-1	TRBV19	TRBD1	TGTGCCAGTAGTGCACACAGGGGGCCCTACAATGAGCAGTTCTTC	CASSAHRGPYNEQFF
.	TRBJ2-1	TRBV2	TRBD1	TGTGCCAGCACTACGGGACAGGCCTCGAGGGGTGAGCAGTTCTTC	CASTTGQASRGEQFF
.	TRBJ2-7	TRBV11-2	.	TGTGCCAGCAGCTTGGGACACCCCTACGAGCAGTACTTC	CASSLGHPYEQYF
.	TRBJ1-2	TRBV5-5	.	TGTGCCAGCAGCTTGGATACGGACTTCTATGGCTACACCTTC	CASSLDTDFYGYTF
.	TRBJ2-3	TRBV15	.	TGTGCCACCAGCTCTCGGACTAGCACAGATACGCAGTATTTT	CATSSRTSTDTQYF
.	TRBJ1-5	TRBV19	TRBD1	TGTGCCAGTAGTATATACAGGGGAGGTAGCAATCAGCCCCAGCATTTT	CASSIYRGGSNQPQHF
.	TRBJ2-7	TRBV5-1	TRBD1	TGCGCCAGCAGCTTCCCCGGGACAGGGGGATACGAGCAGTACTTC	CASSFPGTGGYEQYF
few	TRBJ1-6	TRBV7-2	.	TGTGCCAGCAGCTCACAGGTCTATAATTCACCCCTCCACTTT	CASSSQVYNSPLHF
once	TRBJ2-2	TRBV4-3	TRBD1	TGCGCCAGCAGCCATCCCAAGGGGGCAGGGCGGAGCGGGGAGCTGTTTTTT	CASSHPKGAGRSGELFF
.	TRBJ2-1	TRBV14	.	TGTGCCAGCAGCCAAGAAGTCCCAGGGGCCTACAATGAGCAGTTCTTC	CASSQEVPGAYNEQFF